The rows below give T cell receptor beta chains drawn from one sample of a study of blood T cell repertoires in COVID-19. The repertoire was sequenced with immunoSEQ multiplex PCR; TCRdb's copy has only in-frame clones and lacks some. The sample holds 400,000 to 450,000 clones; 80% to 90% are singletons and the top ten take 1.1%. Sequenced material: PBMCs or T cells enriched from blood (not recorded which). These receptors originate from a man aged 30 to 45 who had recovered from COVID-19. CDR3s include the opening cysteine and the closing phenylalanine or tryptophan. The order of the fields is clone size, D gene, V gene, J gene, CDR3 DNA, CDR3 protein. D genes are given only for firm matches. Rows may omit the clone size; those that give it use once, few, many or a size class.

-,-,TRBV7-2,TRBJ2-7,TGTGCCAGCAGCTTGGGGGTAGCGGATACCTACGAGCAGTACTTC,CASSLGVADTYEQYF
-,-,TRBV14,TRBJ2-7,TGTGCCAGCAGCCAGCAGTACGGGTCCGACGAGCAGTACTTC,CASSQQYGSDEQYF
-,TRBD1,TRBV11-2,TRBJ2-7,TGTGCCAGCAGCCTACGGGGACAGGGACACGAGCAGTACTTC,CASSLRGQGHEQYF
-,TRBD1,TRBV3-1/TRBV3-2,TRBJ2-7,TGTGCCAGCAGCTATCCCGGGACAGGGAGCTACGAGCAGTACTTC,CASSYPGTGSYEQYF
once,TRBD2,TRBV7-2,TRBJ2-7,TGTGCCAGCAGCTTACCTCCGGGACTAGTCCACTTC,CASSLPPGLVHF
-,-,TRBV28,TRBJ1-5,TGTGCCAGCAGTTCCTCGGGGTATAGCAATCAGCCCCAGCATTTT,CASSSSGYSNQPQHF
-,-,TRBV3-1/TRBV3-2,TRBJ2-5,TGTGCCAGCAGCCAAGATATTATCGGGACCCAGTACTTC,CASSQDIIGTQYF
-,-,TRBV5-1,TRBJ2-1,TGCGCCAGCAGCCCTCAGGACATAATCTACAATGAGCAGTTCTTC,CASSPQDIIYNEQFF
-,-,TRBV5-1,TRBJ2-1,TGCGCCAGCAGCTTGGCCGGGGACACTCACAATGAGCAGTTCTTC,CASSLAGDTHNEQFF
once,-,TRBV4-1,TRBJ1-1,TGCGCCAGCAGCAAGCAGGACATATCTGAAGCTTTCTTT,CASSKQDISEAFF
few,TRBD1,TRBV6-5,TRBJ2-5,TGTGCCAGCAGTTTATCGGACAGGGCGGAGACCCAGTACTTC,CASSLSDRAETQYF